The clone carrying this TCR beta chain was seen just once. The antigen is unknown. Regions amplified from RNA transcripts were the TCR beta CDR3 regions. Researchers ran a first-round RT-PCR on the TCR CDR3 using the HTBI primer set. TCRdb called the multiplex PCR reads again in MiXCR, with one record for every CDR3 protein. The sample shows approximately 610,000 distinct CDR3 sequences, about a sixth of them seen only once. The CDR3 is 16 amino acids. Germline V gene sequence: CDR1 MGHRA, CDR2 YSYEKL. V was trimmed by 4 bases and J by 2 bases, leaving 17 bases between them. This entry is derived from a study of T cells in Graves' hyperthyroidism and ophthalmopathy. Study-wide results and caveats: Blood also carried most thyroid clonotypes expanded above 0.001.

The hyperthyroidism patients had all been newly diagnosed, and their disease duration was under 2 months. Their ages ranged from 18 to 65 years. The study excluded patients with uncontrolled infection, other autoimmune disease, pregnancy or lactation. Clinical symptoms, serum thyroxine, TRAb, thyroid ultrasound and orbital computed tomography informed diagnoses. The clonotype comes from a woman aged 18-29 years with Graves' hyperthyroidism. This chain uses TRBV4-1 with TRBJ1-1; weak D call: TRBD1 (6 bases). Sequences were obtained from blood. The CDR3 reads CASSRGGGGPNTEAFF. CDR3 bases: TGCGCCAGCAGCCGAGGAGGTGGGGGCCCAAACACTGAAGCTTTCTTT.